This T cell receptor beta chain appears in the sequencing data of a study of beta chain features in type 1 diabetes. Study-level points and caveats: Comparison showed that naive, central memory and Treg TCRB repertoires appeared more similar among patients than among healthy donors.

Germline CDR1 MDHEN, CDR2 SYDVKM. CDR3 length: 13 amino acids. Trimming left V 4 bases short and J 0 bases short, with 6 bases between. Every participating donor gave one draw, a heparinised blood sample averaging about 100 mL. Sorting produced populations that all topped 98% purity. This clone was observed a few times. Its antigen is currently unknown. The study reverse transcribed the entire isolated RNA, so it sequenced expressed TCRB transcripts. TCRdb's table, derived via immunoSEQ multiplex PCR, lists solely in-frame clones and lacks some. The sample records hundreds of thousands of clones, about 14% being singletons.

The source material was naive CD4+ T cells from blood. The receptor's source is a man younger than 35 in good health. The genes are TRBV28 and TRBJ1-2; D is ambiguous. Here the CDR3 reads CASSSRPNYGYTF. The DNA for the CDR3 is TGTGCCAGCAGTTCAAGGCCTAACTATGGCTACACCTTC.